The 3 T cell receptor beta chains given below trace back to one sample, sequenced in a study of blood T cell repertoires in COVID-19. TCRdb's table, derived via immunoSEQ multiplex PCR, lists solely in-frame clones and lacks some. Of a few hundred thousand clones listed, less than 90% are singletons. Material for sequencing was peripheral blood. These receptors originate from a man aged 25-45 years with active or convalescent COVID-19.

The DNA of the CDR3 is TGTGCCAGCAGCCCCCTGGACGGACCCGGGGGGTCACCCCTCCACTTT. Amino acids: CASSPLDGPGGSPLHF. The genes are TRBV5-6 and TRBJ1-6; D might be TRBD1 (5 bases). V was trimmed by 4 bases and J by 10 bases, leaving 21 bases between them. The CDR3 contains 16 residues. Germline CDR1 SGHDT, CDR2 YYEEEE.

In its sample, this clone was seen a few times. CDR3 DNA sequence: TGTGCCAGCAGCTTAGCAGGCTACAGGGCGGTGTATGGCTACACCTTC. Its protein is CASSLAGYRAVYGYTF. This chain uses TRBV5-6 with TRBJ1-2, with D maybe TRBD1 (6 bases). V lost 2 bases, J lost 5 bases, and 19 bases lay in between. CDR1 and CDR2 (germline): SGHDT, YYEEEE. The CDR3 totals 16 residues.

The rearrangement links TRBV19 to TRBJ1-1; tentative D call: TRBD1 (5 bases). Per the germline V gene, CDR1 is LNHDA and CDR2 is SQIVND (reference sequence). Trimming took 8 bases from V and 5 from J, leaving 6 bases between them. The CDR3 has 10 residues. The CDR3 here is CASYRTEAFF. The DNA for the CDR3 is TGTGCCAGTTACAGGACTGAAGCTTTCTTT. The full variable domain, completed using reference TRBV19 and TRBJ1-1, is DGGITQSPKYLFRKEGQNVTLSCEQNLNHDAMYWYRQDPGQGLRLIYYSQIVNDFQKGDIAEGYSVSREKKESFPLTVTSAQKNPTAFYLCASYRTEAFFGQGTRLTVV.